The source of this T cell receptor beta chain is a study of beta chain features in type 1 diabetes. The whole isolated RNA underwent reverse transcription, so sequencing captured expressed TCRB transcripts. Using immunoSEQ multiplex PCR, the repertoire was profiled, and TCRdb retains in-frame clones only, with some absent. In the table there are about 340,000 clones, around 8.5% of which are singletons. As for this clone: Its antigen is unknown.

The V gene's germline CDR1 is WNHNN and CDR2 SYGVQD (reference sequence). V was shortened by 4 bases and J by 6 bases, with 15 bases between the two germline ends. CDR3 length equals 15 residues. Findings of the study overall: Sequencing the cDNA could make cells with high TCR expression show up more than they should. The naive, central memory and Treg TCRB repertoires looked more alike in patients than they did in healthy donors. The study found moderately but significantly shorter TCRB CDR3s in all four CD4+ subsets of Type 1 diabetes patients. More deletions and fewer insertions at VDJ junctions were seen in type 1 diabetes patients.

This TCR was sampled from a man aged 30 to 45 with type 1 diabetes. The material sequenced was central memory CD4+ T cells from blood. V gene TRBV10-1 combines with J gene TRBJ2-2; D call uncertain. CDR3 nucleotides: TGCGCCAGCAGTGGCTCGTCACGAAAGGCCGGGGAGCTGTTTTTT. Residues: CASSGSSRKAGELFF.